The present T cell receptor (beta chain) was sequenced within a study of tumor-infiltrating lymphocytes in localized non-small cell lung cancer (dated by TCRdb to about 2021). Regarding the research as a whole: The cohort included patients whose samples were collected after neoadjuvant chemotherapy, as well as both smokers and never-smokers and several histologies. Resected tumor tissue and uninvolved lung tissue described as non-adjacent to the tumor were contributed by each patient, with both tissues obtained from the same patient. TCR sequencing was one of several integrated assays, alongside flow cytometry, multiplex immunofluorescence, RNA-seq, exome sequencing and proteomics, applied to the same patients. In total, the ICON cohort consisted of approximately 140 surgical patients with localized non-small cell lung cancer who had their tumors resected. A total of around 50 patients were part of the paired comparison of immunoSEQ T-cell fraction between tumor and uninvolved lung.

ICON enrollment began in early 2016, and the last patient was enrolled in 2018. A subcohort of 76 patients provided fresh tumor and matched uninvolved tissue for in-depth immune analyses, with TCR sequencing among those analyses. No cell sorting was done, and TCR sequencing was instead run on DNA isolated from bulk tissue. For this clone: This clone's antigen is unknown. The sample holds no much larger clone one base away, and base qualities are not on file.

TCR sequencing with the immunoSEQ assay provided the T-cell fraction in tumor and uninvolved lung tissue. The published analysis was carried out like this. For survival analysis, patients were divided into high (upper tertile) and low (lower two tertiles) T-cell fraction groups, which were compared by log-rank test. Paired tumor versus uninvolved lung differences in T-cell fraction were tested with a signed-rank test. Here the immuneACCESS table is served through TCRdb, limited to in-frame sequences with V and J called. Missing clones are a known gap in these copies; in checked studies unresolved V genes cover under half, and the rest lacks a known reason. V and J calls and clone size come straight from that table; D and trimming were deduced from the DNA. The sample records about 6,700 clones, 76% of which are singletons. In total, the top ten clones hold around a sixth of the sample. What the authors observed across the whole study: TCRbeta sequencing supported higher T cell infiltration in tumors than in uninvolved lung tissue, consistent with immunofluorescence CD3 counts. Since assay coverage differed from patient to patient depending on how much tissue was available, TCR sequencing was done for only a subset of the cohort. The TCR-derived T-cell fraction showed no difference between the flow cytometry-defined immunotypes IM1 (good prognosis) and IM2 (poor prognosis). Because different pieces of the same tissue were used for different assays, technical variation could not be separated from intratumor heterogeneity.

The sample comprised uninvolved lung tissue not adjacent to the tumor. The source of this sequence is a human donor with non-small cell lung cancer.

The CDR3 is CASSLFRGGRTGELFF. Read as DNA, the sequence is TGTGCCAGCAGCTTATTCAGGGGTGGTCGCACCGGGGAGCTGTTTTTT. In this chain, TRBV7-2 is recombined with TRBJ2-2, with TRBD1 tentatively as D gene (6 bases match). CDR1 and CDR2 were assigned from the germline V gene as SGHTA and FQGNSA. The CDR3 sequence holds 16 residues, the cysteine and phenylalanine included. Only the CDR3 part of the read is kept: 48 bases, read in frame from the first base. Trimming at the junction amounts to 2 bases on V and 4 bases on J, and the germline ends lie 14 bases apart.